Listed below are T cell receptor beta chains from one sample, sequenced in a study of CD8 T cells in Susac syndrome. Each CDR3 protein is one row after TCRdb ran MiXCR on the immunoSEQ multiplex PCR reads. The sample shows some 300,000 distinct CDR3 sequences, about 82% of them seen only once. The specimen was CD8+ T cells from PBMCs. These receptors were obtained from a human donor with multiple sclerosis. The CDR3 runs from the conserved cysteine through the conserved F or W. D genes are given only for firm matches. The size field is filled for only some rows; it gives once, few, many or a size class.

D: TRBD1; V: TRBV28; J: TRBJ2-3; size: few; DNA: TGTGCCAGCAGTTCCCCGACAGGGCGGGCTCCTAGCACAGATACGCAGTATTTT; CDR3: CASSSPTGRAPSTDTQYF
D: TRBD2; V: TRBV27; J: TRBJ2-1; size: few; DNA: TGTGCCAGCAGTTTAATCGGGACTAGCGGCTACAATGAGCAGTTCTTC; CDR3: CASSLIGTSGYNEQFF
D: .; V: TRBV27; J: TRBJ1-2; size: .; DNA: TGTGCCAGCAGTTTAAACGGAGATCCCTATGGCTACACCTTC; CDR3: CASSLNGDPYGYTF
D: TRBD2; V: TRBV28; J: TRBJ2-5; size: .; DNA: TGTGCCAGCAGTACGTACTTAGCGGGAGGGCCACGAGAGACCCAGTACTTC; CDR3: CASSTYLAGGPRETQYF
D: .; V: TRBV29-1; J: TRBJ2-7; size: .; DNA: TGCAGCGTTGAATTTTATGGGCCGACGACCTACGAGCAGTACTTC; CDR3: CSVEFYGPTTYEQYF
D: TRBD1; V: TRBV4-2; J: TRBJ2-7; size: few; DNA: TGTGCCAGCAGCCGCGGCCCGGGACAGGGCTACGAGCAGTACTTC; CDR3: CASSRGPGQGYEQYF
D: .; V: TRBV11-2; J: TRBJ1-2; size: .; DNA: TGTGCCAGCAGCTTAGTCGCCGGTTTAAACTATGGCTACACCTTC; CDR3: CASSLVAGLNYGYTF
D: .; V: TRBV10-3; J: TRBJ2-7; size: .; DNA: TGTGCCATCAGTGACCAAAGATACGAGCAGTACTTC; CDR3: CAISDQRYEQYF
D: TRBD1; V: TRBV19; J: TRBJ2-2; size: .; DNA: TGTGCCAGTAGTAACGACAGGGCTAACACCGGGGAGCTGTTTTTT; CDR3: CASSNDRANTGELFF
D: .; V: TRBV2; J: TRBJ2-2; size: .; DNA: TGTGCCAGCAGTGAAGCGCGGGGCCCGGGGAACACCGGGGAGCTGTTTTTT; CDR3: CASSEARGPGNTGELFF
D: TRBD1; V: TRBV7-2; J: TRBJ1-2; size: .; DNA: TGTGCCAGCAGCTTACCGGGACAGGGACTATATAACTATGGCTACACCTTC; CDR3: CASSLPGQGLYNYGYTF
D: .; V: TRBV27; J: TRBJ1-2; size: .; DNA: TGTGCCAGCAGTTTCGGGGGTCTCGAATCCTATGGCTACACCTTC; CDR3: CASSFGGLESYGYTF
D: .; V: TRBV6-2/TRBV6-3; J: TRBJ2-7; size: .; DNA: TGTGCCAGCAGTTACTCGGTCGGAGGCACCTACGAGCAGTACTTC; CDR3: CASSYSVGGTYEQYF
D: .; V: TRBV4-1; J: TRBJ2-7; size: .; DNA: TGCGCCAGCAGCCCACCCCGCAGTACCTACGAGCAGTACTTC; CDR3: CASSPPRSTYEQYF
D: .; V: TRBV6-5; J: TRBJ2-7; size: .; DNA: TGTGCCAGCAGTTCTCCTTCCGAGCAGTACTTC; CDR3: CASSSPSEQYF
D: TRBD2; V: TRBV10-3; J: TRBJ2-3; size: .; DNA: TGTGCCATCAGTGACCCGGCGGGACTAACGCAGTATTTT; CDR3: CAISDPAGLTQYF
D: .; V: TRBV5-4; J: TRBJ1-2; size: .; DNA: TGTGCCAGCAGTCCAGGGGACTATGGCTACACCTTC; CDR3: CASSPGDYGYTF
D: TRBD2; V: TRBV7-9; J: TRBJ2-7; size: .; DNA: TGTGCCAGCAGCCCGCAGGTTAGCGGGATCTCCTACGAGCAGTACTTC; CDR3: CASSPQVSGISYEQYF
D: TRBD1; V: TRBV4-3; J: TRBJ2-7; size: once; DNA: TGCGCCAGCAGCCAAGATAGGACAGGGTATTCCTACGAGCAGTACTTC; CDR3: CASSQDRTGYSYEQYF
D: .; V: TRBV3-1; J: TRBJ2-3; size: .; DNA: TGTGCCAGCAGCCAACGGCCGGTAACTAGCACAGATACGCAGTATTTT; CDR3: CASSQRPVTSTDTQYF
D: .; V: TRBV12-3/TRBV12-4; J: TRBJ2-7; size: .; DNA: TGTGCCAGCAGTTTAGCCCTGGGCCCCAACTACGAGCAGTACTTC; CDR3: CASSLALGPNYEQYF
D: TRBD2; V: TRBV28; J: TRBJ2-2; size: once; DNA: TGTGCCACTAGGACTAGCGGGTCGAACACCGGGGAGCTGTTTTTT; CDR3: CATRTSGSNTGELFF
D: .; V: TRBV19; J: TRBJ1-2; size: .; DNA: TGTGCCAGTAGTATTATGGGGACGGAGGGCTACACCTTC; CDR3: CASSIMGTEGYTF
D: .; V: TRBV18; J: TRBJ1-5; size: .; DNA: TGTGCCAGCTCCCCCCCCGACATCCCGTTCAATCAGCCCCAGCATTTT; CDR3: CASSPPDIPFNQPQHF
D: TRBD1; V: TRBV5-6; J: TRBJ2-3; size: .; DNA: TGTGCCAGCACCGAAGACAGGGCCTTAGATACGCAGTATTTT; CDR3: CASTEDRALDTQYF
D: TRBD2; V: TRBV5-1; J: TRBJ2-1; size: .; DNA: TGCGCCAGCAGCATTAACTTAGCGGGAGGGGGAAATGAGCAGTTCTTC; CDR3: CASSINLAGGGNEQFF
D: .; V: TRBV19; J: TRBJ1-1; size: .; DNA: TGTGCCAGCGCCAGGCGTGGCACTGAAGCTTTCTTT; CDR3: CASARRGTEAFF
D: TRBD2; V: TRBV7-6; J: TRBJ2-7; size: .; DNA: TGTGCCAGCAGCTTAGCGCGGATGGCGGGAGTTGGCTACGAGCAGTACTTC; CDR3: CASSLARMAGVGYEQYF
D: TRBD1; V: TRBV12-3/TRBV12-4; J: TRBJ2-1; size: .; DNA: TGTGCCAGCAGTTCCGACAGGGGGCCTGAGCAGTTCTTC; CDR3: CASSSDRGPEQFF
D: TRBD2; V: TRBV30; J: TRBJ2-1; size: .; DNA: TGTGCCTGGAGTCTATCTAGCGGGAGCGGCAATGAGCAGTTCTTC; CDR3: CAWSLSSGSGNEQFF
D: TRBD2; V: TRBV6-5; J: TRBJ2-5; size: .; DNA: TGTGCCAGCAGTTACGGAGCGGGAGGGGCCCAAGAGACCCAGCACTTC; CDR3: CASSYGAGGAQETQHF
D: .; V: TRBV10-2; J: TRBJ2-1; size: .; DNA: TGCGCCAGCAGTGCAAAGCTTCAGAACTGGAATGAGCAGTTCTTC; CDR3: CASSAKLQNWNEQFF
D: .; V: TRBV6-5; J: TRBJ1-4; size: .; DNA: TGTGCCAGCAGACCGGACCGGAATGAAAAACTGTTTTTT; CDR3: CASRPDRNEKLFF
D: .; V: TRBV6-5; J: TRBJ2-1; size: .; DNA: TGTGCCAGCAGTTACTGGGCCCCGAGACTAGGGTACAATGAGCAGTTCTTC; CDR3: CASSYWAPRLGYNEQFF
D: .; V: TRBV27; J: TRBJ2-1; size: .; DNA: TGTGCCAGCAGTCCCGACCCCCCGGGTCTCAATGAGCAGTTCTTC; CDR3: CASSPDPPGLNEQFF
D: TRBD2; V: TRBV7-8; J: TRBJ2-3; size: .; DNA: TGTGCCAGCAGCTTAGTTCTAGCGGCGACATACACAGATACGCAGTATTTT; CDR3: CASSLVLAATYTDTQYF
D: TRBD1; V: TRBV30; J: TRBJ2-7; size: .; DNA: TGTGCCTGGAGTGTAGGGACAGGGGACTACGAGCAGTACTTC; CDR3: CAWSVGTGDYEQYF
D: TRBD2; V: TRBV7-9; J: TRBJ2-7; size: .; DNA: TGTGCCAGCAGCCTGGCGGGAGGGCACTCCTACGTCCAGTACTTC; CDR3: CASSLAGGHSYVQYF
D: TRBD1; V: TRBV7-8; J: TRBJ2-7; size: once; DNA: TGTGCCAGCAGCTCACCCCACGGGACAGGTCAACGTAGCTCCTACGAGCAGTACTTC; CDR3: CASSSPHGTGQRSSYEQYF
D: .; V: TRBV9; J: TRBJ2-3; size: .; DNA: TGTGCCAGCAGCGTAGTAGGGGCCCCTAGCACAGATACGCAGTATTTT; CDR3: CASSVVGAPSTDTQYF